This TCR beta chain was captured in a study of long-term antiretroviral therapy in people with HIV. Every sample had 1-10 million cryopreserved PBMC in it before DNA extraction. The germline V gene has CDR1 ENHRY and CDR2 SYGVKD. With 10 bases clipped from V and 5 bases from J, the junction kept 8 bases outside the gene matches. The CDR3 is made up of 13 amino acids. Run at survey level, the immunoSEQ assay was version v3.0. This table comes from immunoSEQ multiplex PCR, and its TCRdb copy is limited to in-frame clones, with some not included. The sample consists of some 21,000 clones, around 77% of them appearing once.

The source of this sequence is a woman aged 40 to 50 with HIV. This sample comprised unsorted PBMCs, obtained around 21 months before starting antiretroviral therapy. The rearrangement links TRBV10-3 to TRBJ2-3; TRBD2 matches 8 bases. The CDR3, as DNA: TGTGCCACGGGCGGGCTAGCGGGAGATACGCAGTATTTT. Its protein product is CATGGLAGDTQYF.